Shown below are 32 T cell receptor beta chains from a single sample sequenced in a study of beta chain features in type 1 diabetes. The study reverse transcribed the entire isolated RNA, so it sequenced expressed TCRB transcripts. Generated by immunoSEQ multiplex PCR, the TCRdb table keeps only in-frame clones and is missing some. The table has hundreds of thousands of clones, 11% to 15% seen once. The specimen was central memory CD4+ T cells from blood. These receptors were obtained from a man aged 30 to 39 in good health.

This clone has more than one count but fewer than ten. The rearrangement links TRBV4-3 to TRBJ2-7, with a weak D call TRBD1 (6 bases). The CDR3 contains 14 residues. CDR1 is LGHNA and CDR2 is YSLEER in the germline V gene. Trimming took 0 bases from V and 2 from J, leaving 8 bases between them. CDR3: CASSQETGAYEQYF. CDR3 in DNA: TGCGCCAGCAGCCAAGAGACAGGAGCCTACGAGCAGTACTTC.

The chain links TRBV7-2 to TRBJ2-2; no definite D call. The CDR3 has 13 amino acids. Trimming took 4 bases from V and 5 from J, leaving 8 bases between them. Germline-derived CDR1 and CDR2 are SGHTA and FQGNSA. DNA for the CDR3: TGTGCCAGCAGCTCATTGGGGACCGGGGAGCTGTTTTTT. It translates to CASSSLGTGELFF.

This clone has a count of ten or more. The same CDR3 can be traced to other DNA sequences in this sample. The V gene is TRBV9, the J gene TRBJ2-2, with 8 nucleotides matching TRBD1. V trimming: 3 bases; J trimming: 2 bases; junction bases outside the gene matches: 3. The CDR3 totals 15 residues. Germline CDR1 and CDR2: SGDLS and YYNGEE. The CDR3 loop is CASSAGTGNTGELFF. Here the CDR3 DNA reads TGTGCCAGCAGCGCCGGGACAGGAAACACCGGGGAGCTGTTTTTT.

The rearrangement joins TRBV28 to TRBJ2-7; no clear D gene. The germline V gene has CDR1 MDHEN and CDR2 SYDVKM. This CDR3 spans 12 amino acids. Trimming took off 5 bases at V and 1 base at J, with 6 bases between the two ends. CDR3 loop: CASSVGSYEQYF. The CDR3 bases are TGTGCCAGCAGTGTAGGGTCCTACGAGCAGTACTTC.

The table lists this clone with a few counts. This rearrangement joins TRBV5-1 to TRBJ2-6, with 8 bases identical to TRBD1. There are 17 residues in the CDR3. CDR1 is SGHRS and CDR2 is YFSETQ in the germline V gene. J was trimmed by 2 bases and V by 3 bases; bases with no gene match: 7. The CDR3 DNA follows: TGCGCCAGCAGCTCCGGACAGGGTAGTCCTGGGGCCAACGTCCTGACTTTC. Amino acids: CASSSGQGSPGANVLTF.

This clone was observed a handful of times. The rearrangement links TRBV7-8 to TRBJ1-5; D is unresolved. The CDR3 has 15 amino acids. V was pared by 1 base and J by 7 bases, with 14 bases between. In germline, CDR1 is SGHVS, CDR2 FQNEAQ. For the CDR3, the DNA is TGTGCCAGCAGCTTAGGTTCCGGGGTCGGCCAGCCCCAGCATTTT. Residues: CASSLGSGVGQPQHF.

This clone came up many times. The chain couples TRBV7-9 to TRBJ2-5, with unresolved D. Trimming pared 5 bases from V and 2 bases from J, leaving 12 bases between. Germline V gives CDR1 SEHNR, CDR2 FQNEAQ (reference sequence). There are 14 residues in the CDR3. The chain's CDR3 is CASSKDQRQETQYF. The DNA for the CDR3 is TGTGCCAGCAGCAAGGACCAGAGGCAAGAGACCCAGTACTTC. Full variable domain (missing parts from reference TRBV7-9 and TRBJ2-5): DTGVSQNPRHKITKRGQNVTFRCDPISEHNRLYWYRQTLGQGPEFLTYFQNEAQLEKSRLLSDRFSAERPKGSFSTLEIQRTEQGDSAMYLCASSKDQRQETQYFGPGTRLLVL.

The gene calls are TRBV6-9 and TRBJ2-5; possibly TRBD2 for D (6 bases). V dropped 6 bases and J dropped 4 bases, with 24 bases sitting between them. Per germline, CDR1 MNHGY and CDR2 SVAAGI. The CDR3 totals 17 residues. The CDR3 protein is CASSSSDRREYRETQYF. DNA for the CDR3: TGTGCCAGCAGCTCTTCAGATAGGCGGGAATATAGAGAGACCCAGTACTTC.

The V and J genes are TRBV27 and TRBJ1-2; perhaps TRBD1 as D (5 bases). In germline, CDR1 is MNHEY, CDR2 SMNVEV (reference sequence). The CDR3 runs to 14 residues. V was pared by 3 bases and J by 4 bases, with 12 bases between. The CDR3 loop reads CASSLGQATYGYTF. The CDR3 DNA is TGTGCCAGCAGTTTGGGGCAGGCGACCTATGGCTACACCTTC.

This clone has more than one count but fewer than ten. The chain has TRBV5-1 and TRBJ2-5; D perhaps matches TRBD1 (5 bases). This CDR3 comprises 15 residues. Germline V lookup: CDR1 SGHRS, CDR2 YFSETQ. Trimming pared 0 bases from V and 5 bases from J, leaving 14 bases between. As DNA, the CDR3 is TGCGCCAGCAGCTTGGAGGGGCAGGGATGGGAGACCCAGTACTTC. Its protein product is CASSLEGQGWETQYF.

This chain uses TRBV29-1 with TRBJ1-3, with D maybe TRBD1 (6 bases). The CDR3 runs to 14 residues. Trimming removed 5 bases from V and 2 bases from J, with 13 bases in between. From germline, CDR1 is SQVTM and CDR2 ANQGSEA. The CDR3 spells CSVWTVHPGNTIYF. In nucleotides, the CDR3 is TGCAGCGTTTGGACAGTCCATCCTGGAAACACCATATATTTT.

In this sample, this clone turned up a few times. This sequence joins TRBV28 and TRBJ1-2; 8 nucleotides line up with TRBD1. The V segment lost 3 bases and the J segment 4 bases; nucleotides outside the gene matches: 4. Germline V gene lookup returns CDR1 MDHEN and CDR2 SYDVKM. The CDR3 totals 14 residues. CDR3 amino acids: CASSFAGGAYGYTF. Written as DNA, the CDR3 is TGTGCCAGCAGTTTTGCAGGGGGCGCCTATGGCTACACCTTC.

The genes are TRBV9 and TRBJ1-3; no clear D. The V gene's germline CDR1 is SGDLS and CDR2 YYNGEE. Trimming pared 0 bases from V and 4 bases from J, leaving 11 bases between. The CDR3 covers 15 residues. CDR3 loop: CASSVGPGEGNTIYF. For the CDR3, the DNA is TGTGCCAGCAGCGTAGGCCCGGGTGAAGGAAACACCATATATTTT.

The sample holds a few counts of this clone. V and J are TRBV19 and TRBJ2-7, with D maybe TRBD2 (5 bases). V was pared by 5 bases and J by 2 bases, with 16 bases between. The CDR3 totals 15 residues. The germline gives CDR1 LNHDA, CDR2 SQIVND (reference sequence). Here the CDR3 reads CASSLWTGNPYEQYV. The CDR3 coding sequence is TGTGCCAGTAGTTTATGGACGGGAAACCCCTACGAGCAGTACGTC.

The chain combines TRBV5-4 with TRBJ2-1, with 8 nucleotides matching TRBD2. The germline V gene has CDR1 SGHNT and CDR2 YYREEE (reference sequence). V shed 4 bases and J 0 bases; nucleotides not matched to a gene: 9. The CDR3 spans 17 residues. The CDR3 bases are TGTGCCAGCAGCCCTACCAGCGGGAGCCGCTCCTACAATGAGCAGTTCTTC. It translates to CASSPTSGSRSYNEQFF.

The table lists this clone with a few counts. The chain employs TRBV7-3 and TRBJ2-1; TRBD2 might be the D (6 bases). The ends were cut back, 1 base at V and 7 bases at J, with 14 bases in the middle. CDR3 length equals 15 residues. Germline loops: CDR1 SGHTA, CDR2 FQGTGA. CDR3 nucleotides: TGTGCCAGCAGCTTAATCAAGGCGGGATCTAATGAGCAGTTCTTC. Residues: CASSLIKAGSNEQFF. The complete variable domain, with remaining parts taken from reference TRBV7-3 and TRBJ2-1, reads GAGVSQTPSNKVTEKGKYVELRCDPISGHTALYWYRQSLGQGPEFLIYFQGTGAADDSGLPNDRFFAVRPEGSVSTLKIQRTERGDSAVYLCASSLIKAGSNEQFFGPGTRLTVL.

This clone was detected a few times. The chain combines TRBV18 with TRBJ1-5; D gene ambiguous. Trimming removed 3 bases at V and 0 bases at J, with 12 bases between. In germline, CDR1 is KGHSH, CDR2 LQKENI. The CDR3 is made up of 16 amino acids. For the CDR3, the DNA is TGTGCCAGCTCACCGTTTCGGCCCACTAGCAATCAGCCCCAGCATTTT. It yields the protein CASSPFRPTSNQPQHF.

This clone was observed many times. This chain joins TRBV29-1 and TRBJ1-1, with D hard to call. The CDR3 sequence is 10 residues long. Germline values: CDR1 SQVTM, CDR2 ANQGSEA. Trimming left V 4 bases short and J 5 bases short, with 5 bases between. CDR3 region: CSVGETEAFF. The CDR3 bases are TGCAGCGTTGGGGAGACTGAAGCTTTCTTT. The full variable domain, rest sourced from reference TRBV29-1 and TRBJ1-1, is SAVISQKPSRDICQRGTSLTIQCQVDSQVTMMFWYRQQPGQSLTLIATANQGSEATYESGFVIDKFPISRPNLTFSTLTVSNMSPEDSSIYLCSVGETEAFFGQGTRLTVV.

V and J are TRBV4-3 and TRBJ2-7, with 7 bases matching TRBD2. Trimming took 3 bases from V and 2 from J; bases not matched to a gene: 13. CDR3 size: 17 residues. From germline, CDR1 is LGHNA and CDR2 YSLEER. The CDR3 region is CASSQLPRAGRTYEQYV. The DNA for the CDR3 is TGCGCCAGCAGCCAGCTTCCCCGAGCGGGACGAACCTACGAGCAGTACGTC.

The chain recombines TRBV10-3 with TRBJ2-2; 7 bases are a match to TRBD2. Trimming cost V 9 bases and J 5 bases; bases outside gene matches: 15. This CDR3 region has 16 residues. Per the germline V gene, CDR1 is ENHRY and CDR2 is SYGVKD. The CDR3 here is CAIRDLADSGTGELFF. CDR3 coding DNA: TGTGCCATAAGGGACCTAGCGGATTCCGGGACCGGGGAGCTGTTTTTT.

The J gene is TRBJ1-2, the V gene TRBV5-6; D remains ambiguous. Trimming shortened V by 1 base and J by 7 bases, and 8 bases separated the two germline ends. Germline values: CDR1 SGHDT, CDR2 YYEEEE. The CDR3 has 12 amino acids. DNA of the CDR3: TGTGCCAGCAGCTTGATGCTATCTGGCTACACCTTC. The encoded protein is CASSLMLSGYTF. The full variable domain, rest sourced from reference TRBV5-6 and TRBJ1-2, is DAGVTQSPTHLIKTRGQQVTLRCSPKSGHDTVSWYQQALGQGPQFIFQYYEEEERQRGNFPDRFSGHQFPNYSSELNVNALLLGDSALYLCASSLMLSGYTFGSGTRLTVV.

This chain uses TRBV4-3 with TRBJ2-2; 10 positions match TRBD2. CDR3 size: 16 residues. Per germline, CDR1 LGHNA and CDR2 YSLEER. J was trimmed by 4 bases and V by 4 bases; bases with no gene match: 6. The CDR3, as DNA: TGCGCCAGCAGCCCAAAGCGGGGGGGCGGCACCGGGGAGCTGTTTTTT. This codes for CASSPKRGGGTGELFF.

V is TRBV6-5 and J is TRBJ1-1; no clear D. V was trimmed by 6 bases and J by 3 bases, leaving 11 bases between them. Germline loops: CDR1 MNHEY, CDR2 SVGAGI. CDR3 length: 13 amino acids. The DNA for the CDR3 is TGTGCCAGCAGCGAGGACCGGGACACTGAAGCTTTCTTT. Amino acids: CASSEDRDTEAFF.

The sample holds a few counts of this clone. This sample includes further DNA sequences coding for the same CDR3. V gene TRBV5-4 combines with J gene TRBJ2-1; D is unresolved. CDR3 length: 15 amino acids. Germline-derived CDR1 and CDR2 are SGHNT and YYREEE (reference sequence). Trimming took off 10 bases at V and 6 bases at J, with 23 bases between the two ends. CDR3 sequence (DNA): TGTGCCGCCTTCACCCGAACCCCGGTGGGCAATGAGCAGTTCTTC. Protein: CAAFTRTPVGNEQFF. Using reference TRBV5-4 and TRBJ2-1 for the parts outside the CDR3, the full variable domain is ETGVTQSPTHLIKTRGQQVTLRCSSQSGHNTVSWYQQALGQGPQFIFQYYREEENGRGNFPPRFSGLQFPNYSSELNVNALELDDSALYLCAAFTRTPVGNEQFFGPGTRLTVL.

The chain uses TRBV5-6 and TRBJ1-2; 8 nucleotides agree with TRBD1. The germline V gene encodes CDR1 SGHDT and CDR2 YYEEEE. After removal of 0 bases from V and 8 bases from J, the junction contained 6 bases not matched to a gene. The CDR3 extends over 14 amino acids. This chain's CDR3 is CASSLETGARGYTF. The DNA of the CDR3 is TGTGCCAGCAGCTTGGAGACAGGGGCACGGGGCTACACCTTC.

CDR3 sequence reads: CASSFGSLYEQYV. DNA for the CDR3: TGTGCCAGCAGCTTTGGATCTTTATACGAGCAGTACGTC. This rearrangement joins TRBV11-3 to TRBJ2-7; D is uncertain. The CDR3 sequence is 13 residues long. The germline V gene has CDR1 SGHNT and CDR2 YENEEA. Trimming stripped 3 bases from V and 4 bases from J, with 10 bases between.

The chain joins TRBV6-5 to TRBJ2-3; a possible D gene is TRBD2 (6 bases). The V gene lost 6 bases and the J gene lost 0 bases, with 10 bases spanning the gap. The germline V gene encodes CDR1 MNHEY and CDR2 SVGAGI. CDR3 length: 14 amino acids. CDR3 region: CASSTGLSTDTQYF. CDR3 coding DNA: TGTGCCAGCAGCACGGGACTTAGCACAGATACGCAGTATTTT.

The table lists this clone with a count of one. The J gene is TRBJ1-6, the V gene TRBV27; 8 positions match TRBD1. Trimming removed 7 bases from V and 7 bases from J; junction bases left unmatched: 9. Germline V CDR1 and CDR2: MNHEY, SMNVEV (reference sequence). This CDR3 is 15 amino acids long. The CDR3 DNA reads as TGTGCCAGCACTTGGACAGGGCGGCCGAATTCACCCCTCCACTTT. Encoded protein: CASTWTGRPNSPLHF.

This clone was recorded a few times. V usage is TRBV19 and J usage is TRBJ2-3, with TRBD2 matching 14 bases. Losses at the gene ends were 10 bases for V and 6 bases for J; bases not matched to a gene: 15. Germline V gives CDR1 LNHDA, CDR2 SQIVND (reference sequence). This CDR3 comprises 17 residues. CDR3 in DNA: TGTGCCACCAGGGTGTCCGGACTAGCGGGGGGTAGGGATACGCAGTATTTT. Its protein is CATRVSGLAGGRDTQYF. Full variable domain (outside the CDR3, taken from reference TRBV19 and TRBJ2-3): DGGITQSPKYLFRKEGQNVTLSCEQNLNHDAMYWYRQDPGQGLRLIYYSQIVNDFQKGDIAEGYSVSREKKESFPLTVTSAQKNPTAFYLCATRVSGLAGGRDTQYFGPGTRLTVL.

This clone was seen more than once but under ten times. The genes are TRBV6-5 and TRBJ1-5, with TRBD1 as a possible D gene (5 bases). Trimming stripped 7 bases from V and 6 bases from J, with 16 bases between. The CDR3 is 14 residues long. CDR1 is MNHEY, CDR2 SVGAGI, per germline. CDR3 in amino acids: CASTNGQGGQPQHF. The DNA for the CDR3 is TGTGCCAGCACTAACGGCCAGGGAGGTCAGCCCCAGCATTTT.

This clone was counted at least ten times. The CDR3 DNA is TGTGCCAGCCTTCCGGGGACCGGGGCCAACGTCCTGACTTTC. It encodes CASLPGTGANVLTF. V usage is TRBV2 and J usage is TRBJ2-6, with D tentatively TRBD1 or TRBD2 (5 bases each). V dropped 8 bases and J dropped 4 bases, with 12 bases sitting between them. This CDR3 has 14 residues. Germline CDR1 reads SNHLY; CDR2 reads FYNNEI.

At least ten counts were recorded for this clone. The identical CDR3 is also encoded by other nucleotide sequences in the sample. The chain is built from TRBV7-2 and TRBJ2-7, with 7 positions matching TRBD1. Looked up from germline, CDR1 is SGHTA and CDR2 is FQGNSA. The CDR3 is 14 residues long. The V gene end was trimmed by 3 bases and the J gene end by 0 bases; junction bases not matched to a gene: 2. CDR3 amino acids: CASSLGTASYEQYF. CDR3 coding DNA: TGTGCCAGCAGCTTGGGGACAGCCTCCTACGAGCAGTACTTC.